This T cell receptor beta chain emerged from a study of T cells in Graves' hyperthyroidism and ophthalmopathy. Study-wide background: Sampling of peripheral blood happened at initial diagnosis, prior to any treatment.

Using RNA transcripts as the source, TCR beta CDR3 regions were amplified. Initially, a first-round RT-PCR of the TCR CDR3 employed the HTBI primer set. TCRdb fed the multiplex PCR reads into MiXCR, producing one record per CDR3 protein. The table lists about 400,000 distinct CDR3 sequences, around 16% of them singletons. Per germline, CDR1 MNHNS and CDR2 SASEGT. Trimming removed 8 bases from V and 5 bases from J, with 25 bases in between. The CDR3 runs to 16 residues. On this clonotype: Its antigen is not known.

The study's findings and limits: Ophthalmopathy, as predicted by the model, came a median 6.5 months after the prediction.

Across 18 months, stable Graves' hyperthyroidism was marked by no progression to ophthalmopathy. This sequence joins TRBV6-1 and TRBJ2-7; TRBD1 or TRBD2 may be the D gene (6 bases each). This TCR was recovered from a woman between 18 and 29 years old with Graves' hyperthyroidism. The sequencing sample was made of blood. Here the CDR3 DNA reads TGTGCCAGCTTATCCCCCGCATCGGGGGCGCTGAACGAGCAGTACTTC. It specifies CASLSPASGALNEQYF.